This T cell receptor beta chain was recorded in a study of regulatory T cells in long-lasting Graves disease. Study-level results: Persistent Graves' patients showed a TCR diversity that was lower than that of newly diagnosed ones.

Note on this clonotype: Its antigen is still unknown.

Arm-PCR of CDR3 regions and iRepertoire HTBI primers were the basis on which TCR beta libraries were built. TCRdb processed the multiplex PCR reads anew with MiXCR; each CDR3 protein has one entry. This sample has about 300,000 distinct CDR3 sequences, with 20% to 25% found just once. Time point here: persistent/refractory GD, antithyroid drugs over 5 years with positive TRAb. RNA from PBMCs was the source of the TCR library. All patients originated from an endocrinology department located in Xi'an, China. Germline V gene data show CDR1 as SGHAT and CDR2 as FQNNGV. After removal of 6 bases from V and 5 bases from J, the junction contained 9 bases not matched to a gene. CDR3 length: 15 residues.

The input for sequencing was peripheral blood mononuclear cells (PBMCs), taken when the disease was refractory, from a patient treated with antithyroid drugs. The origin of this receptor is a female donor with Graves disease. The chain has TRBV11-2 and TRBJ2-7, with 11 bases lining up with TRBD2. The CDR3 loop reads CASRGVSGRANEQYF. In DNA, the CDR3 is TGTGCCAGCAGAGGGGTTAGCGGGAGGGCCAACGAGCAGTACTTC.